This passage covers 29 T cell receptor beta chains from one sample sequenced in a study of tumor and adjacent non-tumor tissue in lung cancer. This sample's RNA came from whole unsorted tissue. Three rounds of nested PCR, following a modified ARM-PCR protocol, produced the TCRbeta library. One entry per CDR3 protein results from TCRdb running MiXCR on the multiplex PCR reads. This sample has about 75,000 distinct CDR3 sequences, with around 74% found just once. The sequenced sample consisted of lung tumor tissue. These receptors were collected from a woman between 45 and 60 years old with non-small cell lung cancer.

This clonotype occurred many times. The gene calls are TRBV2 and TRBJ2-5, with a possible D match to TRBD2 (5 bases). Germline V gives CDR1 SNHLY, CDR2 FYNNEI. Trimming cost V 7 bases and J 2 bases, with 17 bases left between them. The CDR3 has 15 amino acids. The CDR3 coding sequence is TGTGCCAGCAAAGACATCTTGACGGGACAAGAGACCCAGTACTTC. Translation: CASKDILTGQETQYF.

Regarding this clonotype: Germline and junction disagree at one end, which may indicate a read error. This chain uses TRBV29-1 with TRBJ1-1; D might be TRBD1 (5 bases). The CDR3 extends over 13 amino acids. CDR1 SQVTM and CDR2 ANQGSEA come from the germline V gene. This CDR3 reads CGVHSQANTDAFF. CDR3 bases: TGCGGCGTTCACTCACAGGCGAACACTGATGCTTTCTTT.

Notes on this clonotype: A junction end diverges from the germline sequence, so it may reflect a read error. This sequence joins TRBV12-3 or TRBV12-4 and TRBJ2-1; the D call may be TRBD1 or TRBD2 (5 bases each). This CDR3 spans 12 amino acids. CDR3 in DNA: TGTGCCAGTAGTCCTGGGACGGATGAGCAGCTCTTC. Translating it yields CASSPGTDEQLF.

In regard to this clonotype: An end of the junction does not agree with germline; a read error may underlie this. The chain employs TRBV11-3 and TRBJ1-2; D ambiguous. The CDR3 is 12 amino acids. The germline CDR1 and CDR2 sequences are SGHNT and YENEEA. CDR3 bases: TGTGCCACCAAGACGGCCTGTTATGGCTACGCCTTC. Translating gives CATKTACYGYAF. Full variable domain (remainder filled in from reference TRBV11-3 and TRBJ1-2): EAGVVQSPRYKIIEKKQPVAFWCNPISGHNTLYWYLQNLGQGPELLIRYENEEAVDDSQLPKDRFSAERLKGVDSTLKIQPAELGDSAVYLCATKTACYGYAFGSGTRLTVV.

Comments on this clonotype: The junction departs from germline at one end; a sequencing error may be responsible. This sequence joins TRBV12-3 or TRBV12-4 and TRBJ1-3; unclear D gene. This CDR3 spans 16 amino acids. CDR3 nucleotide sequence: TGTGTCAGCAGCTTAGACACCTGGACTTCTGGAAACACCATATATTTT. Protein: CVSSLDTWTSGNTIYF.

On this clonotype itself: One end of the junction does not line up with germline, which may come from a read error. The CDR3 loop is CANRSTGMKTEAFF. The DNA for the CDR3 is TGTGCCAACAGATCGACAGGGATGAAGACTGAAGCTTTCTTT. The chain employs TRBV6-2 or TRBV6-3 and TRBJ1-1, with 7 bases matching TRBD1. CDR1 and CDR2 (germline): MNHEY, SVGEGT. The CDR3 runs to 14 residues.

With respect to this clonotype: Mismatch with germline at one junction end may stem from a read error. The V call is TRBV6-1, the J call TRBJ2-7; weak D call: TRBD1 (6 bases). Germline CDR1 and CDR2: MNHNS and SASEGT. CDR3 length equals 13 residues. CDR3 sequence (DNA): TGTGCCAGCAGTGGAGGGGGTTGGTTCGAGCTGTACTTC. It translates to CASSGGGWFELYF.

This clonotype was picked up many times. The V gene is TRBV12-3 or TRBV12-4, the J gene TRBJ1-2; D remains ambiguous. Trimming took off 7 bases at V and 3 bases at J, with 12 bases between the two ends. The CDR3 is 13 residues long. CDR3 amino acids: CASTPRTDYGYTF. CDR3 DNA sequence: TGTGCCAGCACCCCAAGGACTGACTATGGCTACACCTTC.

About this clonotype itself: At one end the junction does not follow the germline gene, possibly because of a read error. The chain uses TRBV4-2 and TRBJ2-7, with D perhaps TRBD2 (7 bases). Germline loops: CDR1 LGHNA, CDR2 YNFKEQ. The CDR3 runs to 14 residues. CDR3 nucleotides: TGTGCCAACAGCCAAGCCGGGGGGCCCTACGAGCATTACTTC. Its protein is CANSQAGGPYEHYF.

Concerning this clonotype itself: A read error may account for a junction end that differs from germline. This chain joins TRBV5-6 and TRBJ2-3; D unresolved. There are 13 residues in the CDR3. Germline loops: CDR1 SGHDT, CDR2 YYEEEE. CDR3 nucleotide sequence: TGTGCTAGCAGCTTGGAGTTTACAGATGCGCAGTATTTT. Translation: CASSLEFTDAQYF.

The chain couples TRBV29-1 to TRBJ1-5; D is uncertain. The CDR3 has 13 residues. In germline, CDR1 is SQVTM, CDR2 ANQGSEA. The CDR3 loop is CSVTLHHDQPQHF. Written as DNA, the CDR3 is TGCAGTGTTACCCTTCATCACGATCAGCCCCAGCATTTT.

About this clonotype itself: At one boundary the junction diverges from the germline segment, which might be a read error. The J gene is TRBJ2-7, the V gene TRBV11-2; a weak D match, TRBD1 (6 bases). Germline loops: CDR1 SGHAT, CDR2 FQNNGV. The CDR3 is 15 residues long. CDR3 amino acids: CVSNTGTWRTYEQYF. As DNA, the CDR3 is TGTGTCAGCAACACCGGGACATGGCGCACCTACGAGCAGTACTTC.

As to this clonotype: The junction and the germline gene differ at one end; a read error may be behind it. This chain connects TRBV11-2 to TRBJ2-7, with 9 bases fitting TRBD1. The length of the CDR3 is 16 residues. CDR1 and CDR2 from the germline V gene are SGHAT and FQNNGV. DNA for the CDR3: TGTACCAGGAGTCAGGGACAGGGAGAGTTCTCCTATGAGCAGTACTTC. Translated: CTRSQGQGEFSYEQYF.

The rearrangement joins TRBV6-5 to TRBJ2-5; D is unresolved. V shed 0 bases and J shed 3 bases, with 11 bases lying between them. CDR3 length: 15 residues. CDR1 and CDR2 from the germline V gene are MNHEY and SVGAGI. CDR3 in DNA: TGTGCCAGCAGTTACTCGAGAGAAGGGAAAGAGACCCAGTACTTC. This encodes CASSYSREGKETQYF.

The chain combines TRBV28 with TRBJ2-7; D remains ambiguous. Trimming took 6 bases from V and 0 from J, leaving 18 bases between them. From germline, CDR1 is MDHEN and CDR2 SYDVKM. The CDR3 covers 16 residues. The CDR3: CASSLTGGSRSYEQYF. The CDR3, as DNA: TGTGCCAGCAGCTTAACCGGTGGCAGCCGCTCCTACGAGCAGTACTTC.

V gene TRBV9 combines with J gene TRBJ2-1; no reliable D call. The germline V gene encodes CDR1 SGDLS and CDR2 YYNGEE. The CDR3 is made up of 15 amino acids. V shed 3 bases and J shed 3 bases, with 13 bases lying between them. Here the CDR3 reads CASSATATLYNEQFF. In nucleotides, the CDR3 is TGTGCCAGCAGCGCGACTGCTACTCTCTACAATGAGCAGTTCTTC.

As regards this clonotype: A junction boundary mismatches the germline segment, possibly from a read error. V gene TRBV2 combines with J gene TRBJ1-1; 7 bases are a match to TRBD1. The CDR3 is made up of 12 amino acids. Germline values: CDR1 SNHLY, CDR2 FYNNEI. The CDR3 region has the DNA TGTGTCAGCACCACAGGGGCCACTGAAGCTTCCTTT. Encoded protein: CVSTTGATEASF. Full variable domain (missing parts from reference TRBV2 and TRBJ1-1): EPEVTQTPSHQVTQMGQEVILRCVPISNHLYFYWYRQILGQKVEFLVSFYNNEISEKSEIFDDQFSVERPDGSNFTLKIRSTKLEDSAMYFCVSTTGATEASFGQGTRLTVV.

This clonotype was recorded many times. The V gene is TRBV20-1, the J gene TRBJ2-3, with D perhaps TRBD1 (5 bases). The CDR3 is 14 residues long. Germline V gene sequence: CDR1 DFQATT, CDR2 SNEGSKA (reference sequence). Trimming removed 3 bases at V and 2 bases at J, with 12 bases between. CDR3 residues: CSASGAHHTDTQYF. In DNA, the CDR3 is TGCAGTGCTAGTGGGGCCCACCACACAGATACGCAGTATTTT.

As to this clonotype: The germline gene is not matched at one end of the junction; a read error may be the cause. J is TRBJ1-5 and V is TRBV28; tentative D call: TRBD1 (6 bases). The germline gives CDR1 MDHEN, CDR2 SYDVKM. The CDR3 is 15 amino acids. CDR3 residues: CASSLSRGGNQPRHF. CDR3 DNA: TGTGCCAGCAGTTTGAGCAGGGGTGGCAATCAGCCCCGGCATTTT.

V is TRBV12-3 or TRBV12-4 and J is TRBJ2-7, with 7 bases that match TRBD2. The V segment lost 4 bases and the J segment 4 bases; nucleotides outside the gene matches: 16. The CDR3 extends over 17 amino acids. The CDR3 DNA sequence: TGTGCCAGCAGTTCCCAGGCGGGACTAACGGTTGGGTACGAGCAGTACTTC. It encodes CASSSQAGLTVGYEQYF.

To note about this clonotype: No conserved phenylalanine or tryptophan ends this CDR3, so it is likely a read error. The chain is built from TRBV29-1 and TRBJ2-7; TRBD2 matches at 8 bases. The CDR3 has 12 residues. CDR1 and CDR2 (germline): SQVTM, ANQGSEA. CDR3 residues: CSVGLASYEQYI. The DNA of the CDR3 is TGTAGCGTTGGACTAGCATCCTACGAGCAGTACATC.

Concerning this clonotype itself: A much larger clone is a single base away; this may be a read error. This chain links TRBV24-1 with TRBJ2-7, with 8 bases matching TRBD2. Per germline, CDR1 KGHDR and CDR2 SFDVKD. The CDR3 covers 15 residues. CDR3 sequence reads: CATCDSGLDSSEQYF. CDR3 coding DNA: TGTGCCACCTGTGACTCGGGACTAGATAGTAGCGAGCAGTACTTC.

The chain is built from TRBV15 and TRBJ2-2, with 9 bases lining up with TRBD2. The CDR3 consists of 16 residues. Germline-derived CDR1 and CDR2 are LNHNV and YYDKDF (reference sequence). Trimming removed 0 bases from V and 5 bases from J; junction bases left unmatched: 4. CDR3 DNA sequence: TGTGCCACCAGCAGAGAAGCGGGAGGTCTTACCGGGGAGCTGTTTTTT. This gives the protein CATSREAGGLTGELFF.

This clonotype was seen more than once but under ten times. The V call is TRBV12-3 or TRBV12-4, the J call TRBJ2-6; D is possibly TRBD2 (5 bases). Trimming took 9 bases from V and 5 from J, leaving 14 bases between them. This CDR3 has 14 residues. The CDR3 spells CASSRGPRANVLTF. The CDR3 bases are TGTGCCAGTAGTCGAGGGCCTAGGGCCAACGTCCTGACTTTC.

This clonotype was detected many times. V is TRBV2 and J is TRBJ2-3, with D possibly being TRBD1 (5 bases). Germline V gene data show CDR1 as SNHLY and CDR2 as FYNNEI. CDR3 length: 15 amino acids. V was pared by 3 bases and J by 1 base, with 11 bases between. The CDR3 loop is CASSDRQGRTDTQYF. The CDR3 region has the DNA TGTGCCAGCAGTGATAGGCAGGGCCGCACAGATACGCAGTATTTT.

Worth noting for this clonotype: At one end the junction does not follow the germline gene, possibly because of a read error. V gene TRBV10-3 combines with J gene TRBJ2-2; maybe TRBD2 (6 bases). Looked up from germline, CDR1 is ENHRY and CDR2 is SYGVKD. This CDR3 spans 19 amino acids. CDR3 nucleotide sequence: TGTGCCATCAGGCGGTCCACAACTCTAACGGGAGTTAGCACCGGGGAGCTATTTTTT. This translates into CAIRRSTTLTGVSTGELFF.

Remarks on this clonotype: The final CDR3 position lacks the conserved phenylalanine or tryptophan, pointing to a likely read error. Because the CDR3's place on the DNA is in doubt, the DNA is left out and the CDR3 is given as listed by TCRdb. The chain employs TRBV29-1 and TRBJ2-3. Per germline, CDR1 SQVTM and CDR2 ANQGSEA. The CDR3 length equals 13 residues, ends included. CDR3 loop: CSVRLGATDTEYL.

This clonotype was seen only a few times. No conserved phenylalanine or tryptophan is present at the end of the CDR3, so a read error is the likely explanation. The chain recombines TRBV6-5 with TRBJ1-2, with 8 bases aligning to TRBD1. V shed 2 bases and J 7 bases; nucleotides not matched to a gene: 12. The CDR3 spans 16 residues. Per germline, CDR1 MNHEY and CDR2 SVGAGI. Written as DNA, the CDR3 is TGTGCCAGCAGTTACGGAGGACAGGGTCTCCGCTGTGGCTACACCCTC. Translation: CASSYGGQGLRCGYTL.

About this clonotype: One end of the junction fails to match germline, which may point to a read error. CDR3 sequence (DNA): TGTGTCAGCAGCTGCGGGAGAGGGGCAGATACGCAGTATTTT. It yields the protein CVSSCGRGADTQYF. This chain joins TRBV7-8 and TRBJ2-3, with TRBD2 matching 7 bases. Germline loops: CDR1 SGHVS, CDR2 FQNEAQ. CDR3 length: 14 residues.